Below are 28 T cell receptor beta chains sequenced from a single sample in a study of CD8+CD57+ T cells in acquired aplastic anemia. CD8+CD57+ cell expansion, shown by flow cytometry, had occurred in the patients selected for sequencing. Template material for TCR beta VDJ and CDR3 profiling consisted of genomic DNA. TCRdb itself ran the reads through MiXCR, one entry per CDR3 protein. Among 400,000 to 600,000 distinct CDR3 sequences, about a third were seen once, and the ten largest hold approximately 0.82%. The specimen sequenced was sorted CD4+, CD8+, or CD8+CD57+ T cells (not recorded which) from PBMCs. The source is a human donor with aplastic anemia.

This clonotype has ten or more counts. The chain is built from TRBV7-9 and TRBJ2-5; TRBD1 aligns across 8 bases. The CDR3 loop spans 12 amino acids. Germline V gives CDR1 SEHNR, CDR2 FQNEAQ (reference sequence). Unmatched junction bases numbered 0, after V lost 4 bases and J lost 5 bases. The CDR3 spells CASSWTGETQYF. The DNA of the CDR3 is TGTGCCAGCAGCTGGACAGGGGAGACCCAGTACTTC.

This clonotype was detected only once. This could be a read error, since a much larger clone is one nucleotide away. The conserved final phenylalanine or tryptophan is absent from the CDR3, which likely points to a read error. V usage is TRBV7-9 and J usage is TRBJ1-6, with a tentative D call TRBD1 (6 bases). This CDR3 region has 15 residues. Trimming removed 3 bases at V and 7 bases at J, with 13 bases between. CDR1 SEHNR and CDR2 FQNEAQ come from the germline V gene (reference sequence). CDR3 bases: TGTGCCAGCAGCTTTGGGGGGCACGGCAATTCACCCCTCCACTCT. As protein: CASSFGGHGNSPLHS.

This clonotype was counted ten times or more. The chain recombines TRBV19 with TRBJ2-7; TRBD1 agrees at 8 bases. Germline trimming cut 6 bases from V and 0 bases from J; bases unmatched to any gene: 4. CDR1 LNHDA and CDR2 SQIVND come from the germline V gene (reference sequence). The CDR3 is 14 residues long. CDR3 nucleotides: TGTGCCAGTAGATTGACAGGGGACTCCTACGAGCAGTACTTC. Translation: CASRLTGDSYEQYF.

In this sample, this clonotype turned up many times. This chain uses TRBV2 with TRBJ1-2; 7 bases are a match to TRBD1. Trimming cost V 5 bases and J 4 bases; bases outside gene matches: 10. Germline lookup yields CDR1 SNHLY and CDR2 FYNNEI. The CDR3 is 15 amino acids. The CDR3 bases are TGTGCCAGCAGTCCGGGGACAGCCTCTGGCTATGGCTACACCTTC. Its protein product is CASSPGTASGYGYTF.

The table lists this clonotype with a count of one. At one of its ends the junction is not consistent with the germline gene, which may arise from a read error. CDR3 amino acids: CASGIDRVQPQHF. The CDR3 DNA reads TGTGCCAGTGGTATTGACAGGGTTCAGCCCCAGCATTTT. This chain links TRBV19 with TRBJ1-5, with TRBD1 matching over 7 bases. Germline loops: CDR1 LNHDA, CDR2 SQIVND (reference sequence). The CDR3 consists of 13 residues.

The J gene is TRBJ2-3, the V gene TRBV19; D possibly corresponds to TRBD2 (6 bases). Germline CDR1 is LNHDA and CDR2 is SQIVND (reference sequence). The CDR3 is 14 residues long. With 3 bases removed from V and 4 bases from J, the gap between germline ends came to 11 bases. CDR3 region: CASSIGGASDTQYF. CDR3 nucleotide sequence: TGTGCCAGTAGTATCGGCGGGGCGTCAGATACGCAGTATTTT.

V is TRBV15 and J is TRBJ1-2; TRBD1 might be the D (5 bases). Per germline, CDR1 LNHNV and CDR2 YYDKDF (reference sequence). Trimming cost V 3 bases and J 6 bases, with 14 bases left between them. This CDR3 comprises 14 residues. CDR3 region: CATSSLQGIDGYTF. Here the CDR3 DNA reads TGTGCCACCAGCAGCTTGCAGGGTATCGATGGCTACACCTTC.

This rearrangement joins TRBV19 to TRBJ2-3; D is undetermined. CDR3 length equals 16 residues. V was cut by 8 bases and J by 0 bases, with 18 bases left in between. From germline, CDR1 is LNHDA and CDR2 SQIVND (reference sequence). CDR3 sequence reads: CASRPLGAPSTDTQYF. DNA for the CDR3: TGTGCCAGTCGCCCTCTTGGCGCGCCTAGCACAGATACGCAGTATTTT.

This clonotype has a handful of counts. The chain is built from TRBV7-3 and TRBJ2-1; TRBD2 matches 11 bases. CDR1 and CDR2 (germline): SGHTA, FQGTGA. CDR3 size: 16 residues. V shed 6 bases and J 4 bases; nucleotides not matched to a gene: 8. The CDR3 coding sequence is TGTGCCAGCAGTTATAGCGGGGGGGCCGTATACAATGAGCAGTTCTTC. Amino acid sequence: CASSYSGGAVYNEQFF. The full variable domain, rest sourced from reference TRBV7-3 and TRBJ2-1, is GAGVSQTPSNKVTEKGKYVELRCDPISGHTALYWYRQSLGQGPEFLIYFQGTGAADDSGLPNDRFFAVRPEGSVSTLKIQRTERGDSAVYLCASSYSGGAVYNEQFFGPGTRLTVL.

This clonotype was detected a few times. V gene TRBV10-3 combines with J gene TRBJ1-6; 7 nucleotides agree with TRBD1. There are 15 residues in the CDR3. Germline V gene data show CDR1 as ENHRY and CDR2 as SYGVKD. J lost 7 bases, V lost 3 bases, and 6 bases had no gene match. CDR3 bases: TGTGCCATCAGTGAAGGGACAGCGAAGAATTCACCCCTCCACTTT. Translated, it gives CAISEGTAKNSPLHF.

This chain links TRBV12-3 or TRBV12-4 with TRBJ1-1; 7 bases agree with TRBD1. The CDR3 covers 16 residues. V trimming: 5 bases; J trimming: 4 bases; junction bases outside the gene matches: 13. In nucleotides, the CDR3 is TGTGCCAGCAGTCCCCGACAGGGAGGTTGGGTCACTGAAGCTTTCTTT. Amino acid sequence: CASSPRQGGWVTEAFF.

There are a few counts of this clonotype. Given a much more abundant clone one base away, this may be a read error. The CDR3 reads CSVKGGRAVDTQYF. The CDR3 DNA reads TGCAGCGTTAAAGGCGGGAGGGCCGTAGATACGCAGTATTTT. The chain has TRBV29-1 and TRBJ2-3; 9 bases are shared with TRBD2. The V gene's germline CDR1 is SQVTM and CDR2 ANQGSEA. Unmatched junction bases numbered 8, after V lost 5 bases and J lost 5 bases. This CDR3 contains 14 residues.

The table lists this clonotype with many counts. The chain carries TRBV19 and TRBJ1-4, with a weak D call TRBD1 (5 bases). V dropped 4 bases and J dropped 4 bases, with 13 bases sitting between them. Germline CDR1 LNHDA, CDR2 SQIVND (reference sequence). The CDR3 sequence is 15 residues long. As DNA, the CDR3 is TGTGCCAGTAGTACCGGGGCTGTAGGTAATGAAAAACTGTTTTTT. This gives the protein CASSTGAVGNEKLFF.

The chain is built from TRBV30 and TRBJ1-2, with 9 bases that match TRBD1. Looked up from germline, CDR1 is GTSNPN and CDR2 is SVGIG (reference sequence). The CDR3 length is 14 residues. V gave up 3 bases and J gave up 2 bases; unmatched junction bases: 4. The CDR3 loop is CAWRTTGGNYGYTF. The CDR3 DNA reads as TGTGCCTGGAGGACTACAGGGGGCAACTATGGCTACACCTTC.

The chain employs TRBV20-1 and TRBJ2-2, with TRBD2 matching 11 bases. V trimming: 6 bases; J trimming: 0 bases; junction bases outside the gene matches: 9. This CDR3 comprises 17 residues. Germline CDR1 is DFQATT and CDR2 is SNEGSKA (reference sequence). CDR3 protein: CSAAGLAGGTNTGELFF. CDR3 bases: TGCAGTGCCGCTGGACTAGCGGGTGGAACGAACACCGGGGAGCTGTTTTTT.

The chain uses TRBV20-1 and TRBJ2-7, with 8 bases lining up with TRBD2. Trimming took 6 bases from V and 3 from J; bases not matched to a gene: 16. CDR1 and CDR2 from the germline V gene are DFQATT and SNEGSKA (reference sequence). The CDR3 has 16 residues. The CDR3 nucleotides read TGCAGTGCCACTACTGTTTTCGCGGGAGGAATCTACGAGCAGTACTTC. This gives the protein CSATTVFAGGIYEQYF.

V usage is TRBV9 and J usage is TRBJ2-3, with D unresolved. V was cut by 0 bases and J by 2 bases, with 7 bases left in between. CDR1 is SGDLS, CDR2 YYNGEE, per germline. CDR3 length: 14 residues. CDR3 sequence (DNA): TGTGCCAGCAGCGTAGGGCACCCCACAGATACGCAGTATTTT. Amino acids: CASSVGHPTDTQYF.

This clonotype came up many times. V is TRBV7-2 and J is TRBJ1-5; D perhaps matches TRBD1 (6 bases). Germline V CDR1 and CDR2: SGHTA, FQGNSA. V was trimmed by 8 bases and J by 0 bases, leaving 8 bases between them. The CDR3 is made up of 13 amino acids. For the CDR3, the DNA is TGTGCCAGCGGGGACACTAGCAATCAGCCCCAGCATTTT. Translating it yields CASGDTSNQPQHF.

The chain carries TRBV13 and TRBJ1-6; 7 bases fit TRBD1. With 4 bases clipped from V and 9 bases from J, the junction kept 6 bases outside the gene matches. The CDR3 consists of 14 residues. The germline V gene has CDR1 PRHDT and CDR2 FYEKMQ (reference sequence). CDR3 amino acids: CASSYRTGSSPLHF. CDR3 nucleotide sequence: TGTGCCAGCAGCTACCGGACAGGAAGTTCACCCCTCCACTTT.

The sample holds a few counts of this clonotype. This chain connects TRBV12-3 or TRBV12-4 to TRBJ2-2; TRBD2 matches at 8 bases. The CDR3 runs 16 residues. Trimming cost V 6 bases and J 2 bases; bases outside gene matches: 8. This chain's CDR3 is CASSRPAGVNTGELFF. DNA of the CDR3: TGTGCCAGCAGCCGACCAGCGGGAGTTAACACCGGGGAGCTGTTTTTT.

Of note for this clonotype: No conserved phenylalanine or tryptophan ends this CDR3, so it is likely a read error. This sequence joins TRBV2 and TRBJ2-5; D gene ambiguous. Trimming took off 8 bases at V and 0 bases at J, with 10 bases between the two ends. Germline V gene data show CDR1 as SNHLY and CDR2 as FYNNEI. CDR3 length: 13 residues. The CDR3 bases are TGTGCCAGCTTAGAGGTAAACCAAGAGACCCAGTACTCC. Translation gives CASLEVNQETQYS.

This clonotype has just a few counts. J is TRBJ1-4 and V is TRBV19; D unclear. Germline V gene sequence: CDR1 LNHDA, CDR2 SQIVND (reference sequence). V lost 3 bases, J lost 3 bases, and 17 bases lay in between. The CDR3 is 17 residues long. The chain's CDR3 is CASSIGEQLLPNEKLFF. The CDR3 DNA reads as TGTGCCAGTAGTATTGGGGAGCAGCTACTACCTAATGAAAAACTGTTTTTT.

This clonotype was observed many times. The CDR3 bases are TGTGCCAGCACAGGCGACAGGGTGAGTTATGGCTACACCTTC. Encoded protein: CASTGDRVSYGYTF. This sequence joins TRBV5-5 and TRBJ1-2, with TRBD1 identical over 7 bases. CDR1 is SGHKS and CDR2 is YYEKEE in the germline V gene (reference sequence). Trimming removed 6 bases from V and 5 bases from J; junction bases left unmatched: 10. The CDR3 has 14 residues.

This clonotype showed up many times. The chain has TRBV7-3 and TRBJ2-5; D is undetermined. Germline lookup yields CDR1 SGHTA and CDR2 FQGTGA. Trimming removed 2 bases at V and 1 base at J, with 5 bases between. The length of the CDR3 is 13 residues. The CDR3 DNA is TGTGCCAGCAGCTTATACACCCAAGAGACCCAGTACTTC. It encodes CASSLYTQETQYF.

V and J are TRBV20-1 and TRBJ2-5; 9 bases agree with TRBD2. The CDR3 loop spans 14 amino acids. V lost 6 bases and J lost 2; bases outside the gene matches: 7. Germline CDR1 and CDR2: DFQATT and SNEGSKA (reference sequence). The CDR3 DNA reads TGCAGTGCAAGCGGACTAGCGCATCAAGAGACCCAGTACTTC. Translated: CSASGLAHQETQYF.

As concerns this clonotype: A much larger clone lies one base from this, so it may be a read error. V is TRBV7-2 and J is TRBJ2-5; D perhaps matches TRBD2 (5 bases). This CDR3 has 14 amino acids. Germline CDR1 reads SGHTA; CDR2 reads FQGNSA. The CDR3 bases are TGTGCCAGCAGCGGGCATAGAGGGCAAGAGACCCGGTACTTC. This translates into CASSGHRGQETRYF.

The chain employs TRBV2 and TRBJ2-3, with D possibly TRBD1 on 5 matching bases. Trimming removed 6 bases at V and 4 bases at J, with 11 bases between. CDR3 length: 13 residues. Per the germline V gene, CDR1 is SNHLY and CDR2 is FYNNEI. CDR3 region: CASSPGFPDTQYF. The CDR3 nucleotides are TGTGCCAGCAGCCCAGGGTTTCCAGATACGCAGTATTTT.

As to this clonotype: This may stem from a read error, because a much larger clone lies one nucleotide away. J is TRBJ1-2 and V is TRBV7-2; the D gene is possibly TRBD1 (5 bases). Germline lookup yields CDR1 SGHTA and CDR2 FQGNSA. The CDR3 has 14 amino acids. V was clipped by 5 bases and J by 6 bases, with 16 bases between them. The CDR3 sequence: CASSPRGAENGYTF. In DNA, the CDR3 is TGTGCCAGCAGCCCCCGGGGCGCCGAGAATGGCTACACCTTC.